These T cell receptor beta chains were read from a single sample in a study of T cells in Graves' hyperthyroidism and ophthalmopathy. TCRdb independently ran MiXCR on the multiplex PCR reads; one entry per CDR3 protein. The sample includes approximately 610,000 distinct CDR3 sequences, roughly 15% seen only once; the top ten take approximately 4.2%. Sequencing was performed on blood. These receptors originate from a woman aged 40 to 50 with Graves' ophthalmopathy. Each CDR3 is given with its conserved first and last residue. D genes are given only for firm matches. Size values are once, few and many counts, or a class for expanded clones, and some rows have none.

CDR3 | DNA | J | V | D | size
CASSQEGPGGLNIQYF | TGCGCCAGCAGCCAAGAGGGACCAGGGGGTTTAAACATTCAGTACTTC | TRBJ2-4 | TRBV4-3 | TRBD1 | many
CASSIRAHRGDQETQYF | TGTGCCAGTAGTATCAGAGCGCACAGGGGCGATCAAGAGACCCAGTACTTC | TRBJ2-5 | TRBV19 | TRBD1 | many
CASSQDQAAQYEQYF | TGTGCCAGCAGCCAAGATCAAGCGGCGCAATACGAGCAGTACTTC | TRBJ2-7 | TRBV3-1 | - | -
CASSLGRSSGNTIYF | TGTGCCAGCAGCTTAGGACGGAGCTCTGGAAACACCATATATTTT | TRBJ1-3 | TRBV11-1 | - | many
CASIDRSRGETQYF | TGTGCCAGCATTGACAGATCAAGGGGCGAGACCCAGTACTTC | TRBJ2-5 | TRBV6-1 | - | many
CASSLSPTTLPLAGVYEQYF | TGTGCCAGCAGCTTAAGCCCAACTACCCTTCCACTAGCGGGAGTCTACGAGCAGTACTTC | TRBJ2-7 | TRBV7-3 | TRBD2 | many
CASSRGTSGPPSYEQYF | TGTGCCAGCAGCCGTGGGACTAGCGGCCCACCCTCCTACGAGCAGTACTTC | TRBJ2-7 | TRBV11-1 | TRBD2 | few
CSARDWASGNEQYF | TGCAGTGCTAGAGATTGGGCTAGCGGGAACGAGCAGTACTTC | TRBJ2-7 | TRBV20-1 | TRBD2 | many
CASSDSPRRGPPLYEQYF | TGTGCCAGCAGTGATTCCCCGAGAAGGGGGCCCCCCTTGTACGAGCAGTACTTC | TRBJ2-7 | TRBV6-4 | TRBD1 | -
CASSPLTAYEQYF | TGTGCCAGCAGCCCCTTGACAGCCTACGAGCAGTACTTC | TRBJ2-7 | TRBV7-9 | - | -